This TCR beta chain was found in a study of T cell responses to AZD1222 COVID-19 vaccine. General study results and limits: Repertoire samples came only from after the peak T cell response. Spike was spanned by vaccine-associated CD4 TCRs, with dominance at 160-218 and 743-854. Two AZD1222 doses significantly raised spike-specific TCR breadth and depth over controls.

As to this clone: Its target is not known.

Analysis merged second doses at about 4 or about 12 weeks. The table came from immunoSEQ multiplex PCR; TCRdb's copy has only in-frame clones and leaves some out. This table has around 200,000 clones, approximately 90% appearing once. V shed 3 bases and J 10 bases; nucleotides not matched to a gene: 11. Germline V CDR1 and CDR2: KGHDR, SFDVKD. This CDR3 is 15 amino acids long. The receptor was derived from an adult who received the AZD1222 COVID-19 vaccine. The sequences come from peripheral blood, collected 28 days after the second AZD1222 dose. The rearrangement joins TRBV24-1 to TRBJ2-1; 7 nucleotides agree with TRBD2. As DNA, the CDR3 is TGTGCCACCAGTGATCTAGGAGGGATGGGGGGGGAGCAGTTCTTC. The encoded protein is CATSDLGGMGGEQFF.